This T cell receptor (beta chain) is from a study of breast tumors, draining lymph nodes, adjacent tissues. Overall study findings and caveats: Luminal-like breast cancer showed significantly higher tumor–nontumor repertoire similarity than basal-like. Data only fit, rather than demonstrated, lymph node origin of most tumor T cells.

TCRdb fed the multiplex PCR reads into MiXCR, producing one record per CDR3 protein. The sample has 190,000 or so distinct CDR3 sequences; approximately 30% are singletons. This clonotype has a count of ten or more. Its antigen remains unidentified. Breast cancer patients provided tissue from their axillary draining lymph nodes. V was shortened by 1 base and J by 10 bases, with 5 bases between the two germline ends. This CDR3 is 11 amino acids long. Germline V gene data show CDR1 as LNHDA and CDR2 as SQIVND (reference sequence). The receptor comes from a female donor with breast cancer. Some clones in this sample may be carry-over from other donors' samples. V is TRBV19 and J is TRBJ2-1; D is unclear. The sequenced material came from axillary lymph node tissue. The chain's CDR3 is CASSIAFEQFF. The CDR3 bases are TGTGCCAGTAGTATAGCGTTCGAGCAGTTCTTC.